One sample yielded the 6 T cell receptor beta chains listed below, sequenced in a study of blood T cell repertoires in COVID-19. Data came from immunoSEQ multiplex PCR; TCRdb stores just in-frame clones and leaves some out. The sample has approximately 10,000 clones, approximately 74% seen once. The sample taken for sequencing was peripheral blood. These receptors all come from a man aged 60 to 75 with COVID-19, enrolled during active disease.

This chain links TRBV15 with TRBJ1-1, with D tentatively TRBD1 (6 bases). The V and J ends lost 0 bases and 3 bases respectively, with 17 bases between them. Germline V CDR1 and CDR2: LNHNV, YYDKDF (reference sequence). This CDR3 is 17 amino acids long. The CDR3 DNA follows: TGTGCCACCAGCAGAGAGAAGGGGGGGCCGAGAGACACTGAAGCTTTCTTT. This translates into CATSREKGGPRDTEAFF.

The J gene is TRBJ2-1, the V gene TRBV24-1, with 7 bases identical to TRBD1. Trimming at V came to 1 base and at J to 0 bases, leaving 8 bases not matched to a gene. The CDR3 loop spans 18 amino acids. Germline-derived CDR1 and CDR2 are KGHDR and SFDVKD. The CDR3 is CATSDLPKGQSSYNEQFF. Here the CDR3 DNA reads TGTGCCACCAGTGATTTACCAAAGGGACAGAGCTCCTACAATGAGCAGTTCTTC.

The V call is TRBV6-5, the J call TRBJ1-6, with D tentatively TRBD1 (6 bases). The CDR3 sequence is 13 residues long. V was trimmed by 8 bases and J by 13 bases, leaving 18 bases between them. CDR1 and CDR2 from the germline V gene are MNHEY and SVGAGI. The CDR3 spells CASQNSGGGPLHF. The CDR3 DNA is TGTGCCAGCCAAAACTCGGGGGGCGGGCCCCTCCACTTT.

The CDR3 sequence: CASSYSDRTELFF. Written as DNA, the CDR3 is TGTGCCAGCAGTTACTCCGACAGGACAGAGCTGTTTTTT. The rearrangement uses TRBV6-2 or TRBV6-3 and TRBJ2-2, with D maybe TRBD1 (6 bases). The CDR3 length is 13 residues. CDR1 and CDR2 from the germline V gene are MNHEY and SVGEGT. V was shortened by 0 bases and J by 11 bases, with 10 bases between the two germline ends.

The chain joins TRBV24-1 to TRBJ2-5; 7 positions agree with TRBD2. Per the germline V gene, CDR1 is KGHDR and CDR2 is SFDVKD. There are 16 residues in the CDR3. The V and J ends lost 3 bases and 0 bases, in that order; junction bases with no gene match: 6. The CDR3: CATSDPRLADQETQYF. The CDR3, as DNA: TGTGCCACCAGTGATCCTCGCCTAGCGGACCAAGAGACCCAGTACTTC.

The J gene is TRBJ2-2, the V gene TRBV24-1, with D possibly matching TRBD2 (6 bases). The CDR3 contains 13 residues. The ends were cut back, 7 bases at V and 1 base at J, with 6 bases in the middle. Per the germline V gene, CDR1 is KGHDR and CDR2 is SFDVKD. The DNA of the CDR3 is TGTGCCACCAGGGGGGGGAACACCGGGGAGCTGTTTTTT. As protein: CATRGGNTGELFF.